These 32 T cell receptor beta chains were sequenced from one sample in a study of identical twins (dated by TCRdb to about 2016). Libraries were prepared through 5' RACE. Sequenced on an Illumina HiSeq 2000. TCRdb's own reprocessing of the public reads used fastp at Q25 and MiXCR and kept productive beta chains. Every entry covers one CDR3 protein and lists the most common genes and DNA from its rows. The sample has approximately 220,000 distinct CDR3 sequences on record, 6.5% to 8.5% of them singletons. The top ten clones comprise about 1.9% of the sample. The same sample was also studied in work on yellow fever vaccine responses in identical twins.

Input material: memory (CD45RO+) T cells sorted from blood. Taken with the paper, the label for cell subset or site translates to: CD45RO+ enriched T cells. The source of these receptors is a young woman in good health.

This clonotype occurred a few times. This rearrangement joins TRBV10-2 to TRBJ2-3, with D uncertain. The CDR3 sequence is 14 residues long. V lost 0 bases to trimming and J lost 2 bases, with 6 bases between them. Germline assignment: CDR1 WSHSY and CDR2 SAAADI. The CDR3 loop is CASSESSHTDTQYF. As DNA, the CDR3 is TGCGCCAGCAGTGAGTCATCCCACACAGATACGCAGTATTTT.

In its sample, this clonotype was seen many times. The chain uses TRBV12-3 or TRBV12-4 and TRBJ1-3; 7 bases are shared with TRBD1. The V gene end was trimmed by 5 bases and the J gene end by 3 bases; junction bases not matched to a gene: 4. The CDR3 is made up of 14 amino acids. CDR3 sequence: CASSRDSLGNTIYF. The CDR3 DNA sequence: TGTGCCAGCAGTCGGGACAGCCTTGGAAACACCATATATTTT.

This clonotype was picked up a small number of times. This chain connects TRBV24-1 to TRBJ2-2, with unresolved D. The CDR3 has 14 amino acids. In germline, CDR1 is KGHDR, CDR2 SFDVKD. Trimming removed 4 bases at V and 6 bases at J, with 11 bases between. The CDR3 protein is CATSEPLVAGELFF. CDR3 in DNA: TGTGCCACCAGTGAGCCGTTAGTTGCCGGGGAGCTGTTTTTT.

This chain connects TRBV28 to TRBJ1-6; TRBD1 might be the D (5 bases). The CDR3 loop spans 17 amino acids. Germline loops: CDR1 MDHEN, CDR2 SYDVKM. V was cut by 1 base and J by 7 bases, with 17 bases left in between. DNA for the CDR3: TGTGCCAGCAGTTTATTTCGGGTCTCGGGGGGGAATTCACCCCTCCACTTT. It is translated as CASSLFRVSGGNSPLHF.

This clonotype has just a few counts. The gene calls are TRBV14 and TRBJ2-1; the match to TRBD1 covers 7 bases. V lost 4 bases and J lost 0; bases outside the gene matches: 6. Per the germline V gene, CDR1 is SGHDN and CDR2 is FVKESK. The CDR3 spans 16 residues. CDR3 sequence reads: CASSRDTGVSYNEQFF. DNA of the CDR3: TGTGCCAGCAGCCGCGATACAGGGGTCTCCTACAATGAGCAGTTCTTC.

This clonotype was observed a few times. The V call is TRBV7-8, the J call TRBJ2-1; 9 nucleotides match TRBD2. The CDR3 contains 14 residues. CDR1 is SGHVS and CDR2 is FQNEAQ in the germline V gene. The junction had 5 bases not matched to a gene; V was cut back by 2 bases and J by 9 bases. The DNA for the CDR3 is TGTGCCAGCAGCTTATCTAGCGGGGCAGGTGAGCAGTTCTTC. Its translation: CASSLSSGAGEQFF.

By share, this clonotype ranks as medium-sized. The V call is TRBV20-1, the J call TRBJ2-2, with unresolved D. Germline V gives CDR1 DFQATT, CDR2 SNEGSKA (reference sequence). The CDR3 covers 14 residues. Between the trimmed V and J ends, which lost 1 base and 6 bases, there was a span of 12 bases. The CDR3 sequence: CSARGPSDPGELFF. The CDR3 nucleotides read TGCAGTGCTAGAGGTCCGAGCGATCCCGGGGAGCTGTTTTTT.

This clonotype appeared a few times. The chain is built from TRBV20-1 and TRBJ1-6; no clear D. Germline loops: CDR1 DFQATT, CDR2 SNEGSKA (reference sequence). The CDR3 spans 16 residues. V was shortened by 8 bases and J by 5 bases, with 22 bases between the two germline ends. CDR3 amino acids: CSTRLGSRGNNSPLHF. As DNA, the CDR3 is TGCAGTACCCGACTGGGGTCACGGGGTAATAATTCACCCCTCCACTTT.

This clonotype was recorded many times. This rearrangement joins TRBV20-1 to TRBJ2-3; the D is unclear. The CDR3 consists of 13 residues. V gave up 1 base and J gave up 4 bases, with 9 bases separating them. In germline, CDR1 is DFQATT, CDR2 SNEGSKA (reference sequence). CDR3: CSARGPKPDTQYF. In nucleotides, the CDR3 is TGCAGTGCTAGAGGCCCCAAGCCAGATACGCAGTATTTT.

The sample holds many counts of this clonotype. The chain links TRBV6-2 or TRBV6-3 to TRBJ1-2, with D perhaps matching TRBD1 (6 bases). CDR3 size: 15 residues. The germline gives CDR1 MNHEY, CDR2 SVGEGT. With 5 bases removed from V and 4 bases from J, the gap between germline ends came to 17 bases. The CDR3 region is CASSADSETLYGYTF. The CDR3 DNA is TGTGCCAGCAGTGCGGACAGCGAAACCCTCTATGGCTACACCTTC.

There are a few counts of this clonotype. The gene calls are TRBV6-6 and TRBJ2-3; no clear D. The ends were cut back, 7 bases at V and 4 bases at J, with 9 bases in the middle. The germline gives CDR1 MNHNY, CDR2 SVGAGI (reference sequence). This CDR3 is built from 12 residues. CDR3 DNA: TGTGCCAGCACTCAGAAGTCAGATACGCAGTATTTT. It specifies CASTQKSDTQYF.

This clonotype came up a few times. The chain employs TRBV25-1 and TRBJ1-6; D might be TRBD1 (6 bases). The V gene's germline CDR1 is MGHDK and CDR2 SYGVNS. The CDR3 totals 15 residues. V lost 6 bases to trimming and J lost 5 bases, with 14 bases between them. The CDR3 sequence is CASSLGGRDNSPLHF. In DNA, the CDR3 is TGTGCCAGCAGCCTAGGGGGGCGGGATAATTCACCCCTCCACTTT.

The chain has TRBV6-5 and TRBJ2-7; a possible D gene is TRBD1 (5 bases). CDR1 MNHEY and CDR2 SVGAGI come from the germline V gene. V lost 2 bases and J lost 6, with 8 bases in between. The CDR3 extends over 12 amino acids. This CDR3 reads CASSYATGEQYF. In DNA, the CDR3 is TGTGCCAGCAGTTACGCCACAGGCGAGCAGTACTTC.

In its sample, this clonotype was seen a few times. The chain employs TRBV3-1 and TRBJ2-7; D remains ambiguous. The CDR3 spans 15 residues. Germline V gene sequence: CDR1 LGHDT, CDR2 YNNKEL (reference sequence). Trimming stripped 1 base from V and 2 bases from J, with 12 bases between. The CDR3 DNA follows: TGTGCCAGCAGCCAAGGGTCCGGAAGCCCCTACGAGCAGTACTTC. It translates to CASSQGSGSPYEQYF.

At least ten counts were recorded for this clonotype. V usage is TRBV5-5 and J usage is TRBJ1-4, with D possibly matching TRBD1 (5 bases). V was shortened by 3 bases and J by 8 bases, with 20 bases between the two germline ends. The CDR3 is made up of 16 amino acids. Germline CDR1 and CDR2: SGHKS and YYEKEE (reference sequence). Here the CDR3 reads CASSSTPTVAPEKLFF. The CDR3 coding sequence is TGTGCCAGCAGCTCCACCCCGACAGTTGCACCCGAAAAACTGTTTTTT.

This clonotype was seen at least ten times. This chain joins TRBV12-3 or TRBV12-4 and TRBJ2-2; 8 bases align to TRBD2. Trimming took 1 base from V and 12 from J; bases not matched to a gene: 10. The CDR3 totals 15 residues. DNA of the CDR3: TGTGCCAGCAGTTTAGTTGGTGGACTAGCAGAGAAGCTGTTTTTT. The encoded protein is CASSLVGGLAEKLFF.

About this clonotype itself: This may be a read error, as it is one base from a much larger clone. The rearrangement links TRBV12-3 or TRBV12-4 to TRBJ2-7, with a weak D call TRBD2 (6 bases). V lost 0 bases to trimming and J lost 6 bases, with 6 bases between them. This CDR3 has 12 amino acids. Here the CDR3 DNA reads TGTGCCAGCAGTTTAGCGCGGGGCGAGCAGTACTTC. Translation: CASSLARGEQYF.

This clonotype was detected only a few times. The chain joins TRBV2 to TRBJ1-4, with TRBD1 as a possible D gene (5 bases). With 3 bases removed from V and 10 bases from J, the gap between germline ends came to 15 bases. From germline, CDR1 is SNHLY and CDR2 FYNNEI. The CDR3 covers 14 residues. CDR3 amino acids: CASSDTDTRGKLFF. CDR3 bases: TGTGCCAGCAGTGACACGGACACCCGGGGAAAACTGTTTTTT. Drawing the rest from reference TRBV2 and TRBJ1-4, the complete variable domain is EPEVTQTPSHQVTQMGQEVILRCVPISNHLYFYWYRQILGQKVEFLVSFYNNEISEKSEIFDDQFSVERPDGSNFTLKIRSTKLEDSAMYFCASSDTDTRGKLFFGSGTQLSVL.

This clonotype was counted a few times. The chain is built from TRBV28 and TRBJ2-7, with 9 bases lining up with TRBD2. The CDR3 contains 14 residues. With 2 bases clipped from V and 3 bases from J, the junction kept 2 bases outside the gene matches. CDR1 and CDR2 (germline): MDHEN, SYDVKM. The CDR3 protein is CASSLAGGVYEQYF. The CDR3, as DNA: TGTGCCAGCAGTTTAGCGGGGGGGGTCTACGAGCAGTACTTC. The whole variable domain, remainder taken from reference TRBV28 and TRBJ2-7, is DVKVTQSSRYLVKRTGEKVFLECVQDMDHENMFWYRQDPGLGLRLIYFSYDVKMKEKGDIPEGYSVSREKKERFSLILESASTNQTSMYLCASSLAGGVYEQYFGPGTRLTVT.

V is TRBV6-6 and J is TRBJ2-7; TRBD1 matches 7 bases. Germline V gene lookup returns CDR1 MNHNY and CDR2 SVGAGI (reference sequence). This CDR3 has 13 residues. V was clipped by 6 bases and J by 2 bases; unmatched bases: 4. CDR3 DNA: TGTGCCAGCAGACAGGGGTTTACCTACGAGCAGTACTTC. Amino acids: CASRQGFTYEQYF.

This clonotype came up a few times. The chain combines TRBV6-4 with TRBJ2-3; D might be TRBD1 (6 bases). Germline CDR1 and CDR2: MRHNA and SNTAGT. V was cut by 2 bases and J by 4 bases, with 13 bases left in between. There are 15 residues in the CDR3. CDR3 DNA sequence: TGTGCCAGCAGTGACGCGGCCAGGGGCCCAGATACGCAGTATTTT. This codes for CASSDAARGPDTQYF.

The table lists this clonotype with a few counts. A much larger clone differs from this one at a single base, so this may be a read error. The V and J genes are TRBV5-1 and TRBJ2-2; possibly TRBD1 for D (6 bases). V dropped 4 bases and J dropped 1 base, with 8 bases sitting between them. Germline V gene data show CDR1 as SGHRS and CDR2 as YFSETQ. This CDR3 region has 14 residues. As DNA, the CDR3 is TGCGCCAGCAGCACGGGACAGAACACCGGGGAGCTGTTTTTT. Amino acids: CASSTGQNTGELFF.

The chain uses TRBV20-1 and TRBJ2-1; weak D call: TRBD2 (5 bases). This CDR3 has 15 amino acids. With 1 base removed from V and 9 bases from J, the gap between germline ends came to 19 bases. Germline V gene sequence: CDR1 DFQATT, CDR2 SNEGSKA (reference sequence). This chain's CDR3 is CSARASYGGRGEQFF. Written as DNA, the CDR3 is TGCAGTGCTAGAGCGTCGTATGGAGGACGGGGTGAGCAGTTCTTC.

This clonotype has at least ten counts. This chain joins TRBV6-1 and TRBJ1-6, with a possible D match to TRBD1 (5 bases). Germline V gene lookup returns CDR1 MNHNS and CDR2 SASEGT. V lost 1 base to trimming and J lost 5 bases, with 9 bases between them. There are 15 residues in the CDR3. As DNA, the CDR3 is TGTGCCAGCAGTGAAGACGGGGGAAATAATTCACCCCTCCACTTT. This translates into CASSEDGGNNSPLHF.

This clonotype was seen only a few times. CDR3 amino acids: CASSSGMTSGSPITDTQYF. CDR3 in DNA: TGTGCCAGCAGCTCAGGGATGACTAGCGGGAGTCCAATCACGGATACGCAGTATTTT. The chain combines TRBV11-2 with TRBJ2-3; 12 positions agree with TRBD2. Germline CDR1 is SGHAT and CDR2 is FQNNGV. The CDR3 loop spans 19 amino acids. The junction had 17 bases not matched to a gene; V was cut back by 4 bases and J by 6 bases. Combining the CDR3 with reference TRBV11-2 and TRBJ2-3 gives the whole variable domain EAGVAQSPRYKIIEKRQSVAFWCNPISGHATLYWYQQILGQGPKLLIQFQNNGVVDDSQLPKDRFSAERLKGVDSTLKIQPAKLEDSAVYLCASSSGMTSGSPITDTQYFGPGTRLTVL.

The chain links TRBV6-5 to TRBJ1-6; TRBD1 is a possible D gene (5 bases). The CDR3 runs 16 residues. CDR1 and CDR2 from the germline V gene are MNHEY and SVGAGI. V lost 5 bases and J 8 bases, leaving 19 bases between the germline ends. The CDR3 sequence: CASSHPSGGVDSPLHF. DNA for the CDR3: TGTGCCAGCAGTCACCCGAGTGGGGGGGTCGATTCACCCCTCCACTTT.

At least ten counts were recorded for this clonotype. V gene TRBV12-3 or TRBV12-4 combines with J gene TRBJ2-5, with a possible D match to TRBD2 (5 bases). The CDR3 sequence is 15 residues long. Trimming left V 3 bases short and J 2 bases short, with 13 bases between. CDR3 amino acids: CASSLVSGGQETQYF. The CDR3 DNA is TGTGCCAGCAGTTTGGTGAGCGGAGGACAAGAGACCCAGTACTTC.

This clonotype was seen ten or more times. The rearrangement links TRBV6-5 to TRBJ1-1; 7 bases match TRBD1. CDR1 and CDR2 (germline): MNHEY, SVGAGI. The CDR3 covers 15 residues. V lost 4 bases, J lost 5 bases, and 10 bases stayed unmatched. The CDR3 nucleotides are TGTGCCAGCAGTTCCTTGACAGGGTGGTTAACTGAAGCTTTCTTT. It translates to CASSSLTGWLTEAFF.

This clonotype was recorded at least ten times. This sequence joins TRBV20-1 and TRBJ2-3; D unresolved. Trimming removed 3 bases at V and 0 bases at J, with 10 bases between. Germline V gene lookup returns CDR1 DFQATT and CDR2 SNEGSKA (reference sequence). This CDR3 spans 14 amino acids. CDR3 loop: CSASPLTSTDTQYF. In DNA form, the CDR3 reads TGCAGTGCTAGCCCATTAACTAGCACAGATACGCAGTATTTT.

This clonotype was counted only a few times. The CDR3 reads CASSLISDQETQYF. For the CDR3, the DNA is TGTGCCAGCAGCTTGATTTCTGACCAAGAGACCCAGTACTTC. The rearrangement joins TRBV5-4 to TRBJ2-5; no firm D call. The CDR3 length is 14 residues. CDR1 SGHNT and CDR2 YYREEE come from the germline V gene (reference sequence). The V gene lost 1 base and the J gene lost 0 bases, with 7 bases spanning the gap.

This chain uses TRBV6-2 or TRBV6-3 with TRBJ2-7; possibly TRBD2 for D (5 bases). V was pared by 8 bases and J by 3 bases, with 11 bases between. Germline-derived CDR1 and CDR2 are MNHEY and SVGEGT. CDR3 length: 12 residues. CDR3 bases: TGTGCCAGCGCGGACTGGATCTACGAGCAGTACTTC. Its translation is CASADWIYEQYF.

This clonotype was seen a handful of times. The V gene is TRBV7-9, the J gene TRBJ2-7; no definite D call. V dropped 5 bases and J dropped 7 bases, with 12 bases sitting between them. Germline-derived CDR1 and CDR2 are SEHNR and FQNEAQ (reference sequence). This CDR3 is built from 12 residues. The CDR3 region is CASSPPVGEQYF. CDR3 DNA sequence: TGTGCCAGCAGCCCCCCTGTGGGTGAGCAGTACTTC. Drawing the rest from reference TRBV7-9 and TRBJ2-7, the complete variable domain is DTGVSQNPRHKITKRGQNVTFRCDPISEHNRLYWYRQTLGQGPEFLTYFQNEAQLEKSRLLSDRFSAERPKGSFSTLEIQRTEQGDSAMYLCASSPPVGEQYFGPGTRLTVT.